The 10 T cell receptor beta chains given below trace back to one sample, sequenced in a study of response to subunit inactivated influenza vaccine. TCRdb fed the RT-PCR reads into MiXCR, producing one record per CDR3 protein. The top ten hold under 15% of the sample, which has 500,000 to 650,000 distinct CDR3 sequences, about 8% seen once. Here the sequenced sample was PBMCs from blood, taken less than 30 months after vaccination. The origin of the receptors is a man aged 45-69 years who received an inactivated influenza vaccine.

This clonotype was counted only a few times. The gene calls are TRBV20-1 and TRBJ2-2; tentative D call: TRBD1 (6 bases). Germline CDR1 is DFQATT and CDR2 is SNEGSKA (reference sequence). V lost 5 bases to trimming and J lost 5 bases, with 18 bases between them. This CDR3 region has 15 residues. The DNA of the CDR3 is TGCAGTGCTGAGTCAGGGGAGCGGATTACCGGGGAGCTGTTTTTT. This codes for CSAESGERITGELFF.

This clonotype appeared many times. This chain connects TRBV5-1 to TRBJ2-1; 11 bases agree with TRBD2. CDR3 size: 15 residues. The germline gives CDR1 SGHRS, CDR2 YFSETQ. The V and J ends lost 0 bases and 8 bases, in that order; junction bases with no gene match: 4. CDR3 nucleotide sequence: TGCGCCAGCAGCTTGGCACTAGCGGGAGTCGATGAGCAGTTCTTC. It codes for CASSLALAGVDEQFF.

CDR3 residues: CASNVGTNNEQFF. The CDR3 nucleotides read TGTGCCAGCAATGTCGGGACAAACAATGAGCAGTTCTTC. The J gene is TRBJ2-1, the V gene TRBV5-6, with a tentative D call TRBD1 (6 bases). The CDR3 sequence is 13 residues long. Per germline, CDR1 SGHDT and CDR2 YYEEEE. V lost 6 bases and J lost 5, with 12 bases in between.

This clonotype was counted only a few times. The gene calls are TRBV30 and TRBJ2-5, with 10 bases identical to TRBD1. CDR1 GTSNPN and CDR2 SVGIG come from the germline V gene (reference sequence). The CDR3 runs to 15 residues. The J segment lost 2 bases and the V segment lost 4 bases, leaving 7 bases of the junction unmatched. CDR3 nucleotide sequence: TGTGCCTGGAAAGGACAGGGGGGAGGACAAGAGACCCAGTACTTC. Amino acid sequence: CAWKGQGGGQETQYF.

The V gene is TRBV10-3, the J gene TRBJ1-5, with D unresolved. The V end lost 0 bases, the J end lost 11 bases, and 11 bases lay between the germline ends. Germline V CDR1 and CDR2: ENHRY, SYGVKD. The CDR3 runs 13 residues. CDR3: CAISESLDNTQHF. The CDR3 region has the DNA TGTGCCATCAGTGAGTCCTTAGATAACACCCAGCATTTT.

This clonotype was counted ten times or more. This chain links TRBV7-2 with TRBJ2-3; D is undetermined. This CDR3 spans 15 amino acids. CDR1 is SGHTA and CDR2 is FQGNSA in the germline V gene. V was shortened by 7 bases and J by 4 bases, with 18 bases between the two germline ends. CDR3 DNA: TGTGCCAGCACCCCCCCCGGAACAGTCCCAGATACGCAGTATTTT. Translation gives CASTPPGTVPDTQYF.

Ten or more counts support this clonotype. The rearrangement links TRBV24-1 to TRBJ2-1, with no clear D. V was cut by 4 bases and J by 5 bases, with 14 bases left in between. From germline, CDR1 is KGHDR and CDR2 SFDVKD. The CDR3 runs to 15 residues. The CDR3 DNA reads as TGTGCCACCAGTGAAAGGGCAGATATCCACAATGAGCAGTTCTTC. Translation: CATSERADIHNEQFF.

This clonotype occurred a few times. V is TRBV9 and J is TRBJ2-3; D not resolved. Trimming cost V 0 bases and J 2 bases, with 7 bases left between them. This CDR3 is built from 14 residues. Looked up from germline, CDR1 is SGDLS and CDR2 is YYNGEE. Here the CDR3 reads CASSVGQHTDTQYF. CDR3 nucleotide sequence: TGTGCCAGCAGCGTAGGACAACACACAGATACGCAGTATTTT.

Here the CDR3 DNA reads TGTGCCAGCAGGGGGGACAATCAGCCCCAGCATTTT. It codes for CASRGDNQPQHF. The chain couples TRBV6-6 to TRBJ1-5; D may be TRBD1 (5 bases). The V gene's germline CDR1 is MNHNY and CDR2 SVGAGI (reference sequence). Between the trimmed V and J ends, which lost 6 bases and 3 bases, there was a span of 6 bases. The CDR3 is made up of 12 amino acids.

This clonotype was seen a few times. The chain employs TRBV3-1 and TRBJ2-5; 10 bases map to TRBD2. With 4 bases clipped from V and 0 bases from J, the junction kept 2 bases outside the gene matches. This CDR3 region has 15 residues. Germline-derived CDR1 and CDR2 are LGHDT and YNNKEL (reference sequence). In nucleotides, the CDR3 is TGTGCCAGCAGCCTAGCGGGGGGAAACCAAGAGACCCAGTACTTC. It is translated as CASSLAGGNQETQYF.